Below are 21 T cell receptor beta chains sequenced from a single sample in a study of yellow fever vaccine responses in identical twins. Using its own MiXCR run on the RT-PCR reads, TCRdb lists one record per CDR3 protein. The data contain several hundred distinct CDR3 sequences, around 85% of them singletons. The sequencing here drew on T cells from blood (PBMCs), unsorted or a sorted subset (not recorded which), taken before or after yellow fever vaccination (not recorded which). Receptor source: a female donor who received the yellow fever vaccine.

Comments on this clonotype: A junction end diverges from the germline sequence, so it may reflect a read error. V and J are TRBV7-6 and TRBJ2-1; D unclear. This CDR3 has 11 residues. Germline values: CDR1 SGHVS, CDR2 FNYEAQ. As DNA, the CDR3 is TGTGCCAGCGGCTTAGGAAATGAGCAGTTCTTC. Its protein product is CASGLGNEQFF.

V and J are TRBV4-3 and TRBJ1-1, with a possible D match to TRBD1 (6 bases). Trimming left V 1 base short and J 0 bases short, with 9 bases between. CDR3 length equals 15 residues. Germline V gene data show CDR1 as LGHNA and CDR2 as YSLEER. The CDR3 nucleotides read TGCGCCAGCAGCCAAGTTGGGGACATGAACACTGAAGCTTTCTTT. Translation gives CASSQVGDMNTEAFF.

V and J are TRBV10-1 and TRBJ2-1; 8 nucleotides line up with TRBD2. After removal of 2 bases from V and 7 bases from J, the junction contained 10 bases not matched to a gene. Germline assignment: CDR1 WNHNN and CDR2 SYGVQD (reference sequence). The CDR3 contains 16 residues. The CDR3 protein is CASSEPAGVGLNEQFF. The CDR3 coding sequence is TGCGCCAGCAGTGAGCCAGCGGGGGTGGGGTTAAATGAGCAGTTCTTC.

This clonotype turned up a few times. The V and J genes are TRBV10-3 and TRBJ1-1, with a weak D call TRBD1 (5 bases). The CDR3 length is 13 residues. Trimming removed 8 bases from V and 4 bases from J, with 14 bases in between. Germline V gene lookup returns CDR1 ENHRY and CDR2 SYGVKD. CDR3 region: CAIYKGRGTEAFF. The CDR3 nucleotides read TGTGCCATCTACAAGGGGCGAGGCACTGAAGCTTTCTTT.

The chain is built from TRBV11-3 and TRBJ1-3; unclear D gene. Germline assignment: CDR1 SGHNT and CDR2 YENEEA. CDR3 length equals 12 residues. V lost 8 bases and J 3 bases, leaving 8 bases between the germline ends. DNA for the CDR3: TGTGCCAGCCGAGGTTTTGGAAACACCATATATTTT. Translating gives CASRGFGNTIYF. Together with reference TRBV11-3 and TRBJ1-3, the CDR3 gives the full variable domain: EAGVVQSPRYKIIEKKQPVAFWCNPISGHNTLYWYLQNLGQGPELLIRYENEEAVDDSQLPKDRFSAERLKGVDSTLKIQPAELGDSAVYLCASRGFGNTIYFGEGSWLTVV.

The rearrangement uses TRBV7-9 and TRBJ2-5; TRBD2 aligns across 11 bases. There are 17 residues in the CDR3. Germline V gene lookup returns CDR1 SEHNR and CDR2 FQNEAQ (reference sequence). V was clipped by 5 bases and J by 5 bases; unmatched bases: 13. CDR3 residues: CASSLSPLAGGHETQYF. The CDR3 DNA reads as TGTGCCAGCAGCCTCTCGCCCCTAGCGGGGGGACATGAGACCCAGTACTTC.

The chain employs TRBV24-1 and TRBJ1-2; D is unresolved. V was shortened by 8 bases and J by 3 bases, with 12 bases between the two germline ends. CDR1 and CDR2 (germline): KGHDR, SFDVKD. This CDR3 has 13 residues. The CDR3, as DNA: TGTGCCACCAAGCCAGCGGGGTACTATGGCTACACCTTC. It codes for CATKPAGYYGYTF.

The rearrangement uses TRBV23-1 and TRBJ1-2; possibly TRBD1 for D (6 bases). TRBV23-1 qualifies as an ORF whose function is uncertain. Trimming removed 6 bases at V and 6 bases at J, with 11 bases between. The CDR3 has 12 residues. CDR3 amino acids: CASRGTRDGYTF. CDR3 sequence (DNA): TGCGCCAGCAGGGGGACAAGGGATGGCTACACCTTC.

V is TRBV4-2 and J is TRBJ2-7; TRBD2 is a possible D gene (7 bases). In germline, CDR1 is LGHNA, CDR2 YNFKEQ. Between the trimmed V and J ends, which lost 4 bases and 2 bases, there was a span of 15 bases. CDR3 length equals 15 residues. The CDR3 loop is CASSLLGGHPYEQYV. The CDR3 DNA sequence: TGTGCCAGCAGCCTGCTGGGGGGGCATCCCTACGAGCAGTACGTC.

V usage is TRBV6-5 and J usage is TRBJ1-2; D not certain. Germline V gene sequence: CDR1 MNHEY, CDR2 SVGAGI. With 0 bases removed from V and 6 bases from J, the gap between germline ends came to 14 bases. This CDR3 is 15 amino acids long. The CDR3 sequence is CASSYSNRGRDGYTF. CDR3 sequence (DNA): TGTGCCAGCAGTTACTCGAACCGAGGGAGGGATGGCTACACCTTC.

This sequence joins TRBV5-4 and TRBJ2-1; D remains unclear. In germline, CDR1 is SGHNT, CDR2 YYREEE (reference sequence). This CDR3 is 14 amino acids long. Between the trimmed V and J ends, which lost 1 base and 4 bases, there was a span of 9 bases. The CDR3 loop reads CASSLSFDYNEQFF. Written as DNA, the CDR3 is TGTGCCAGCAGCTTGAGTTTTGATTACAATGAGCAGTTCTTC.

The chain joins TRBV11-1 to TRBJ2-1; 8 positions agree with TRBD2. The J segment lost 5 bases and the V segment lost 1 base, leaving 10 bases of the junction unmatched. Germline-derived CDR1 and CDR2 are SGHAT and FQDESV (reference sequence). The CDR3 sequence is 17 residues long. The CDR3 DNA follows: TGTGCCAGCAGCTTAGGGATCGGGAGGGCCCTAAACAATGAGCAGTTCTTC. Protein: CASSLGIGRALNNEQFF.

The gene calls are TRBV6-5 and TRBJ1-5; D uncertain. V lost 2 bases, J lost 1 base, and 15 bases lay in between. The CDR3 has 17 amino acids. CDR1 and CDR2 (germline): MNHEY, SVGAGI. The CDR3 loop reads CASSYGRAGESNQPQHF. The CDR3 nucleotides are TGTGCCAGCAGTTACGGACGGGCGGGAGAGAGCAATCAGCCCCAGCATTTT.

The chain couples TRBV29-1 to TRBJ1-1; 9 bases line up with TRBD1. Germline V gene sequence: CDR1 SQVTM, CDR2 ANQGSEA. The CDR3 runs 12 residues. The V segment lost 6 bases and the J segment 7 bases; nucleotides outside the gene matches: 6. CDR3 protein: CSVRQGVHEAFF. The CDR3 DNA reads as TGCAGCGTGCGACAGGGGGTGCATGAAGCTTTCTTT.

The chain recombines TRBV11-2 with TRBJ2-4; D might be TRBD1 or TRBD2, each matching 5 bases. CDR3 length: 15 amino acids. The germline gives CDR1 SGHAT, CDR2 FQNNGV. V lost 4 bases and J 2 bases, leaving 12 bases between the germline ends. The CDR3 sequence is CASSSYRGSKNIQYF. The CDR3 nucleotides are TGTGCCAGCAGCTCATACCGGGGCTCCAAAAACATTCAGTACTTC.

This clonotype was recorded once. The chain couples TRBV4-1 to TRBJ2-5; 10 nucleotides align to TRBD1. V trimming: 0 bases; J trimming: 9 bases; junction bases outside the gene matches: 10. Germline assignment: CDR1 MGHRA and CDR2 YSYEKL. The CDR3 has 16 residues. The DNA of the CDR3 is TGCGCCAGCAGCCAAGAAGGGACAGGGGCTCTGAAGCCCCAGTACTTC. It codes for CASSQEGTGALKPQYF.

CDR3 region: CASSQDAVTNTGELFF. The CDR3 nucleotides are TGCGCCAGCAGCCAAGATGCGGTGACGAACACCGGGGAGCTGTTTTTT. The chain has TRBV4-3 and TRBJ2-2; D call uncertain. The CDR3 is 16 amino acids. Trimming pared 0 bases from V and 0 bases from J, leaving 8 bases between. The V gene's germline CDR1 is LGHNA and CDR2 YSLEER.

The chain links TRBV4-2 to TRBJ2-7, with D tentatively TRBD2 (5 bases). CDR3 size: 16 residues. CDR1 and CDR2 from the germline V gene are LGHNA and YNFKEQ. With 4 bases removed from V and 5 bases from J, the gap between germline ends came to 21 bases. The CDR3 here is CASSPVGPRSGHEQYF. CDR3 in DNA: TGTGCCAGCAGCCCCGTCGGGCCCAGAAGCGGTCACGAGCAGTACTTC.

The chain carries TRBV15 and TRBJ1-1; 8 nucleotides match TRBD1. CDR3 size: 18 residues. V lost 3 bases to trimming and J lost 3 bases; unmatched junction nucleotides: 15. Germline CDR1 LNHNV, CDR2 YYDKDF (reference sequence). This chain's CDR3 is CATSSHGTGGQRDTEAFF. The CDR3 DNA follows: TGTGCCACCAGCAGCCACGGGACAGGCGGACAGCGGGACACTGAAGCTTTCTTT.

The CDR3 spells CASSLYGDQETQYF. The CDR3 coding sequence is TGTGCCAGCAGTTTATACGGGGACCAAGAGACCCAGTACTTC. The rearrangement joins TRBV27 to TRBJ2-5; D might be TRBD2 (5 bases). This CDR3 contains 14 residues. V was clipped by 1 base and J by 0 bases, with 6 bases between them. In germline, CDR1 is MNHEY, CDR2 SMNVEV (reference sequence).

The CDR3 reads CASSLRPGDSPLHF. CDR3 DNA sequence: TGTGCCAGCAGCTTGAGGCCTGGCGATTCACCCCTCCACTTT. The chain carries TRBV5-4 and TRBJ1-6; D is uncertain. This CDR3 contains 14 residues. The V end was cut by 1 base, the J end by 8 bases, with 10 bases between. Looked up from germline, CDR1 is SGHNT and CDR2 is YYREEE (reference sequence).